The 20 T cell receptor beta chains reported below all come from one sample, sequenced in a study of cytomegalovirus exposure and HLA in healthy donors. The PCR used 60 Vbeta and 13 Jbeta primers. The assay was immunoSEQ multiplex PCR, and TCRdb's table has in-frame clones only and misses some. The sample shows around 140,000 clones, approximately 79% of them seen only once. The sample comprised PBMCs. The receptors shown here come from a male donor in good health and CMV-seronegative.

The CDR3 DNA follows: TGTGCCAGCAGCGCGCGGTCACTAGCGGGGGGCCTGGAGACCCAGTACTTC. Translation: CASSARSLAGGLETQYF. The chain is built from TRBV7-2 and TRBJ2-5; 12 positions match TRBD2. Germline V lookup: CDR1 SGHTA, CDR2 FQGNSA. V was pared by 5 bases and J by 5 bases, with 12 bases of the junction left unmatched. The CDR3 is 17 residues long.

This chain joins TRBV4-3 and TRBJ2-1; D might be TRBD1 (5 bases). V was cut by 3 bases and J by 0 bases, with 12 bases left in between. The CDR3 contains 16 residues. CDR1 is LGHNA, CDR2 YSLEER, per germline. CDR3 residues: CASSQERGPSYNEQFF. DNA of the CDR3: TGCGCCAGCAGCCAGGAAAGGGGCCCCTCCTACAATGAGCAGTTCTTC.

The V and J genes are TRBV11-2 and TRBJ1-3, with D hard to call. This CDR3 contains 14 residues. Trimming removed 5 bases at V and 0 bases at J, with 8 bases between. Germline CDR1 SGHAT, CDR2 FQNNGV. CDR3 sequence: CASSPTYSGNTIYF. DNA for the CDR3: TGTGCCAGCAGCCCCACATACTCTGGAAACACCATATATTTT.

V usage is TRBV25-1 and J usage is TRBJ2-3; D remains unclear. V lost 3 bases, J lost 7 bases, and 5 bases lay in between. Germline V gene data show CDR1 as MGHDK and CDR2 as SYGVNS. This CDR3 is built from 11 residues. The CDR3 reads CASSDFYTQYF. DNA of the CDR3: TGTGCCAGCAGTGATTTCTATACGCAGTATTTT.

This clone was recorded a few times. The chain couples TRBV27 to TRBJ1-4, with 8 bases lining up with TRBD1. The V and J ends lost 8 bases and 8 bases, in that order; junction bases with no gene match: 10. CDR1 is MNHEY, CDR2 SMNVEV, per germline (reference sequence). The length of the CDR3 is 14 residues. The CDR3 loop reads CASGRQGSGEKLFF. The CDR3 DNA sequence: TGTGCCAGCGGACGACAGGGGTCAGGAGAAAAACTGTTTTTT.

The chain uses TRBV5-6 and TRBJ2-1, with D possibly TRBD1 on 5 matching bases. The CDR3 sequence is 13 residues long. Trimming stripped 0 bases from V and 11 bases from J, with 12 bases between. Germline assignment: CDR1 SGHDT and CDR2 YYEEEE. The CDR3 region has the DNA TGTGCCAGCAGCTTGGGGCAGGGTGGGAAGCAGTTCTTC. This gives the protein CASSLGQGGKQFF.

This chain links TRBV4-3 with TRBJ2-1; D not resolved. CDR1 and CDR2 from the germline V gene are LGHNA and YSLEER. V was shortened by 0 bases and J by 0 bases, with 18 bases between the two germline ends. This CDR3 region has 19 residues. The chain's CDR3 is CASSQDNIERLSSYNEQFF. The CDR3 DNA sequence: TGCGCCAGCAGCCAAGATAATATCGAGAGACTCAGCTCCTACAATGAGCAGTTCTTC.

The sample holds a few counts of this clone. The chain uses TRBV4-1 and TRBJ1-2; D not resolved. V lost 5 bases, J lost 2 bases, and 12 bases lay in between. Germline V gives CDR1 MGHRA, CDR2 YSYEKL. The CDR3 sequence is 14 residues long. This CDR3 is CASSSPGSNYGYTF. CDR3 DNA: TGCGCCAGCAGCTCTCCCGGTTCCAACTATGGCTACACCTTC.

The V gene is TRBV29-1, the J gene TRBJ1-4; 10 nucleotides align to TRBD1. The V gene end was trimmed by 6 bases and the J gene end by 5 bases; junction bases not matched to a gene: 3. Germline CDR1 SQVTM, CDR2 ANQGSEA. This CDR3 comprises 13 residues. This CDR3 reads CSVPGQGNEKLFF. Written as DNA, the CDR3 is TGCAGCGTGCCGGGACAGGGGAATGAAAAACTGTTTTTT.

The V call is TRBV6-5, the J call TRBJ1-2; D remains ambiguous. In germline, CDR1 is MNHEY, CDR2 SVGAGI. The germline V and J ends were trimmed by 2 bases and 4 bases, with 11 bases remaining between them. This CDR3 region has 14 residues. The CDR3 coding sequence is TGTGCCAGCAGTTACGCTGGAGAGGGCTATGGCTACACCTTC. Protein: CASSYAGEGYGYTF.

CDR3 DNA sequence: TGTGCCAGCAGCTCAGGGCGGGGTCAGCCCCAGCATTTT. Protein product: CASSSGRGQPQHF. V is TRBV6-1 and J is TRBJ1-5; D possibly corresponds to TRBD1 (5 bases). CDR3 length equals 13 residues. V lost 6 bases and J lost 6, with 12 bases in between. The germline V gene encodes CDR1 MNHNS and CDR2 SASEGT.

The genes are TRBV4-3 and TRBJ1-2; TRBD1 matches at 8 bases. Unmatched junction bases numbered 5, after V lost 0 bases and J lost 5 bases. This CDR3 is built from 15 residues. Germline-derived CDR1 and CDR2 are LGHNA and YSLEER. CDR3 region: CASSQDPGGIYGYTF. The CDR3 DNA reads TGCGCCAGCAGCCAAGACCCAGGGGGCATTTATGGCTACACCTTC.

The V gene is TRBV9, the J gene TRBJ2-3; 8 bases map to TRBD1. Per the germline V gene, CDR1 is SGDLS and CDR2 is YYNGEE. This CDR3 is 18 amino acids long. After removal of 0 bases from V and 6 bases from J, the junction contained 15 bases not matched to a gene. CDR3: CASSVEFGQGSSRDTQYF. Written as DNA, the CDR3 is TGTGCCAGCAGCGTAGAATTCGGACAGGGAAGTAGTAGGGATACGCAGTATTTT.

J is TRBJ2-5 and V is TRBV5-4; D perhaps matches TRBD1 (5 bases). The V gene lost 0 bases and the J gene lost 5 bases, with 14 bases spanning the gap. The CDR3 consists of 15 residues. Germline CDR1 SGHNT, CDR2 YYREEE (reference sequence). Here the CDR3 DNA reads TGTGCCAGCAGCTTGGGAGGTGCCCCAGGGGAGACCCAGTACTTC. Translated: CASSLGGAPGETQYF.

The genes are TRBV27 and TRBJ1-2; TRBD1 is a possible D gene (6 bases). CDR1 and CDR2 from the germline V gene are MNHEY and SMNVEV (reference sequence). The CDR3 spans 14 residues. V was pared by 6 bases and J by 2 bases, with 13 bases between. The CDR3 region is CASRGHLPNYGYTF. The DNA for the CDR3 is TGTGCCAGCAGGGGACACCTTCCAAACTATGGCTACACCTTC.

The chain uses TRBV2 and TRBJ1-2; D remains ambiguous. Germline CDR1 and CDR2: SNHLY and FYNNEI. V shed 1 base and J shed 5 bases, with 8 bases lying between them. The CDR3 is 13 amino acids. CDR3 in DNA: TGTGCCAGCAGTGAAGGTCCCCGTTATGGCTACACCTTC. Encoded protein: CASSEGPRYGYTF.

The chain's CDR3 is CASSEGVGTGDNGYTF. Written as DNA, the CDR3 is TGCGCCAGCAGCGAAGGTGTAGGGACAGGGGACAATGGCTACACCTTC. The chain links TRBV4-3 to TRBJ1-2, with TRBD1 matching 10 bases. The CDR3 runs 16 residues. Per germline, CDR1 LGHNA and CDR2 YSLEER. J was trimmed by 6 bases and V by 5 bases; bases with no gene match: 12.

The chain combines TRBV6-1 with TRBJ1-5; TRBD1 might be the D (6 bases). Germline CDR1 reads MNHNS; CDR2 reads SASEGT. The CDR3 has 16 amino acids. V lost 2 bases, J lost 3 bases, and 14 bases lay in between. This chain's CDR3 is CASSEYRAGANQPQHF. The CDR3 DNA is TGTGCCAGCAGTGAATACAGGGCAGGGGCCAATCAGCCCCAGCATTTT.

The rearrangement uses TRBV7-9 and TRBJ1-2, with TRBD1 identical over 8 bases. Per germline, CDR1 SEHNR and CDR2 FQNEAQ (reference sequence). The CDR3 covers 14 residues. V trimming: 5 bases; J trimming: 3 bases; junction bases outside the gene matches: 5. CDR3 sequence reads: CASSAGGADYGYTF. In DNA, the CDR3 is TGTGCCAGCAGCGCAGGGGGCGCGGACTATGGCTACACCTTC.

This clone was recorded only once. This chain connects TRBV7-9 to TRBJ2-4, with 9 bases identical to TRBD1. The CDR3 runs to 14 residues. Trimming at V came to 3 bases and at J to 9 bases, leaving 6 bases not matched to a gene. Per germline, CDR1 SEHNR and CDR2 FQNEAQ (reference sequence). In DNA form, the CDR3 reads TGTGCCAGCAGCTTGGGGACAGGGTGGGCCATTCAGTACTTC. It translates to CASSLGTGWAIQYF.